The T cell receptor beta chain described here comes from a study of cytomegalovirus exposure and HLA in healthy donors. J gave up 1 base and V 4 bases, and 2 bases lay outside the gene matches. CDR3 size: 15 residues. The V gene's germline CDR1 is SNHLY and CDR2 FYNNEI. As for this clone: Its antigen remains unidentified.

Study-level points and caveats: Later analysis placed DRB1 highest and HLA-C lowest in TCR association rates, which differed by HLA locus. Productive status was seen about 90% or about 30% of the time for most TCR beta V segments in an earlier analysis. Exclusion applied to some V segments, including TRBV6-2 and TRBV6-3, as they were indistinguishable.

PCR involved 60 Vbeta and 13 Jbeta primers. TCRdb keeps only in-frame clones here, not all; method: immunoSEQ multiplex PCR. The sample holds under 250,000 clones, around four fifths seen once. The sample comprised PBMCs. The TCR sequence derives from a boy aged 2 to 9 in good health and CMV-seronegative. This chain uses TRBV2 with TRBJ2-3; 10 bases agree with TRBD2. The CDR3 nucleotides are TGTGCCAGCAGTGGAGGACTAGCGGGCACAGATACGCAGTATTTT. Encoded protein: CASSGGLAGTDTQYF.